The clone carrying this TCR beta chain has more than one count but fewer than ten. The sample belongs to a study of T-cell reconstitution after alpha-beta-depleted transplantation in children. The V end was cut by 4 bases, the J end by 6 bases, with 10 bases between. The CDR3 runs 13 residues. Germline V CDR1 and CDR2: MNHEY, SMNVEV (reference sequence). Unique molecular identifiers were incorporated when the TCRbeta library was constructed. TCRdb analysed the PCR reads with MiXCR anew, one entry per CDR3 protein. The sample has some 200,000 distinct CDR3 sequences; 8.5% to 10% are singletons. The chain links TRBV27 to TRBJ1-5; D is unclear. This TCR derives from a human donor who donated a stem cell graft to a child with acute lymphoblastic leukemia. Specimen: PBMCs from the stem cell graft donor, collected from the stem cell graft. The CDR3 loop is CASSSLAGQPQHF. The CDR3 bases are TGTGCCAGCAGTTCCCTGGCCGGTCAGCCCCAGCATTTT.